Presented here are 3 T cell receptor beta chains from one specimen sequenced in a study of a mutant IDH1 vaccine in newly diagnosed glioma. The sample's time point: baseline, week 1 (first vaccination visit). As for treatment: pre-vaccination baseline after standard-of-care therapy. Clones were read by immunoSEQ multiplex PCR, and TCRdb kept only the in-frame ones, dropping some. The sample includes 25,000 to 35,000 clones, about 88% of them seen just once. The sequences come from PBMCs, collected from a glioma patient treated with radiotherapy, temozolomide or both. Receptor source: a woman aged 40 to 50 with glioma.

The chain couples TRBV6-1 to TRBJ2-1; 11 bases are a match to TRBD2. J lost 4 bases, V lost 6 bases, and 2 bases had no gene match. From germline, CDR1 is MNHNS and CDR2 SASEGT. The CDR3 loop spans 14 amino acids. CDR3 coding DNA: TGTGCCAGCAGAGGACTAGCGGGTTACAATGAGCAGTTCTTC. As protein: CASRGLAGYNEQFF.

The chain recombines TRBV6-5 with TRBJ2-7; 8 nucleotides match TRBD1. This CDR3 is 15 amino acids long. Germline CDR1 is MNHEY and CDR2 is SVGAGI. Trimming at V came to 0 bases and at J to 3 bases, leaving 4 bases not matched to a gene. For the CDR3, the DNA is TGTGCCAGCAGTTACTCGACAGGGGCGGTCTACGAGCAGTACTTC. Translated, it gives CASSYSTGAVYEQYF.

CDR3 protein: CASSGTGYNEQFF. CDR3 DNA sequence: TGTGCCAGCAGTGGGACAGGGTACAATGAGCAGTTCTTC. V is TRBV2 and J is TRBJ2-1, with 8 bases lining up with TRBD1. In germline, CDR1 is SNHLY, CDR2 FYNNEI. V trimming: 4 bases; J trimming: 4 bases; junction bases outside the gene matches: 0. The length of the CDR3 is 13 residues.